The source of this TCR beta chain is a study of shared clonotypes between healthy human individuals (TCRdb year 2020). Broadly, across the study: A few men and two women, aged 18 to 49 years, made up the cohort. Blood TCR repertoires of roughly five healthy adults were deeply sequenced to estimate repertoire size and the extent of clonotype sharing between individuals. For each donor, CD4 naive and CD4 memory were each run on three plates, CD8 naive on two plates, and CD8 memory on one plate. Leukapheresis yielded between about 0.85 and 9 billion PBMCs per donor. To increase sequencing depth and limit assay-specific biases, different laboratories used diverse techniques to prepare libraries and sequence TCR repertoires. Results and caveats for the whole study, not just this receptor: Even with the large sequencing depth, rarefaction of the sorted-subset datasets indicated that sequencing was incomplete. Estimated clonotype richness was generally larger for naive than for memory subsets. Sharing across a handful of donors was observed for about 5% of naive CD4, over 3% of naive CD8, roughly 2.3% of memory CD4, and about 0.38% of memory CD8 clonotypes. Only blood was sampled, and tissue TCR repertoires likely differ from those in blood. Pairwise subsampling indicated that sequencing depth was expected to affect the degree of clonotype sharing among donors. Because the study included a small number of donors, the genetic and exposure-history diversity represented was limited. Clonotypes shared by all four sorted-subset donors showed higher generation probabilities than non-shared clonotypes.

A word on this clone: Its antigen remains unidentified. No much larger clone exists at a distance of one base, and base qualities are not known.

TCR CDR3 regions were amplified from genomic DNA by multiplex PCR using the deep immunoSEQ assay. Extracted genomic DNA from each cell subset was distributed evenly across all wells of several immunoSEQ 96-well plates, and each plate was treated as a replicate. For sorted subsets, roughly 200 ng of genomic DNA, equivalent to roughly 33,000 T cell genomes, went into each replicate PCR. Purified libraries were quantified with a Qubit 3.0 fluorometer, sized on a Bioanalyzer 2100, and re-quantified with the KAPA Library Quantification kit. Each immunoSEQ 96-well plate was sequenced on its own single-read 150-cycle Illumina NextSeq 550 flow cell. In the source study's methods: Because only junctional sequences without quality scores were contained in the immunoSEQ output, filtering matching that applied to full-length reads could not be performed. Sequences were annotated with PyIR, a Python wrapper for IgBLAST v1.9, using IMGT germline references to assign V/J genes and CDR3. Reads were removed for weak V/J assignments (E-value above 1e-6), missing CDR3, stop codons, out-of-frame junctions, or ambiguous translated residues. V3J clonotypes were defined as sequences sharing an identical inferred V gene, J gene, and CDR3 amino acid sequence. Percentage overlap between repertoires was computed as shared unique clonotypes divided by the size of the smaller repertoire. Richness of each repertoire was evaluated using RTK rarefaction, the Chao1 estimator, and Recon v2.1 estimates of unobserved clonotypes. OLGA was used to compute generation probabilities for all TCRbeta clonotypes that the gDNA method yielded from four donors. TCRdb retrieved this table from immuneACCESS and kept in-frame rearrangements only. Not all clones are present; in checked studies, unresolved V genes account for under half, and no reason is known for the remainder. V, J and clone size are those of that table, while D and trimming were read from the DNA. The sample profile shows over a million clones; roughly 96% of them were found once. Over 1% of the sample rests with the top ten.

The junction carries 13 bases between V and J, which are trimmed by 5 bases and 11 bases respectively. The cysteine opens and the phenylalanine closes a CDR3 of 12 amino acids. Left in the record is the CDR3 DNA by itself, 36 bases read in frame from the first base. The germline V gene sets CDR1 to SGHTA and CDR2 to FQGNSA. Healthy HIV-negative adults with no recently reported acute infections or vaccinations were included as donors. Every donor was a Caucasian adult residing in Nashville, Tennessee, USA. CD4+ T cells were enriched by magnetic negative selection, after which naive cells were positively selected on CD45RA and the negative fraction was taken as the memory subset. Blood was obtained by leukapheresis, after which PBMCs were separated by Ficoll-Histopaque density gradient centrifugation and cryopreserved in liquid nitrogen vapor phase. Analytical flow cytometry was used to check the purity and quantity of every magnetically sorted T cell population. Genomic DNA was isolated from every sorted fraction and measured by UV absorbance on a Nanodrop 2000c.

This TCR was recovered from a man in his thirties or forties in good health. The rearrangement combines TRBV7-2 with TRBJ1-5; no D gene call is confident. Sequencing input: naive CD4+ T cells sorted from blood. The cell subset or site label on this specimen signifies: CD45RA+ positively selected. The CDR3: CASSPLRGAQHF. Here is the DNA: TGTGCCAGCAGCCCCCTCCGAGGAGCCCAGCATTTT. Full variable domain (CDR3 extended with the reference TRBV7-2 and TRBJ1-5 proteins): GAGVSQSPSNKVTEKGKDVELRCDPISGHTALYWYRQSLGQGLEFLIYFQGNSAPDKSGLPSDRFSAERTGGSVSTLTIQRTQQEDSAVYLCASSPLRGAQHFGDGTRLSIL.